The clone carrying this T cell receptor beta chain was observed a handful of times. The sample is drawn from a study of blood T cells in healthy people across ages. Trimming removed 6 bases from V and 5 bases from J, with 11 bases in between. The V gene's germline CDR1 is SGHVS and CDR2 FNYEAQ. The CDR3 extends over 13 amino acids. Then a second PCR, running roughly 7 to 11 cycles, was carried out with a sample-barcoded 5' primer and a J-beta primer mix. MiXCR, applied by TCRdb to the 5' RACE reads, yields one record per CDR3 protein. The table has about 760,000 distinct CDR3 sequences, about 25% seen once. These data were likewise used in another study, on T cells of mothers and their children. That paper notes: Inherited differences only slightly affect thymic shaping of TCR recombination output.

What was sequenced was blood. The genes are TRBV7-6 and TRBJ1-5; D is uncertain. This clonotype was obtained from a boy aged 10-17 years in good health. CDR3 amino acids: CASRPKGDQPQHF. The CDR3 DNA is TGTGCCAGCAGACCGAAAGGAGATCAGCCCCAGCATTTT.